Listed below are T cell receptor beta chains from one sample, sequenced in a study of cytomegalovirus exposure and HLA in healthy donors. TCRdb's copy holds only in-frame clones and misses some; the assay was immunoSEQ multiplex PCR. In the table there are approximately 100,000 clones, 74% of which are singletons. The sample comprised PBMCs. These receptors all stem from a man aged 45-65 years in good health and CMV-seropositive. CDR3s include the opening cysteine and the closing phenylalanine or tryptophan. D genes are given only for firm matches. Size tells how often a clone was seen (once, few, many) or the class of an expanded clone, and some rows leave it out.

TGTGCCAGCAGTCACAGATTCGGCCGGGGACTGCAAGAGACCCAGTACTTC	CASSHRFGRGLQETQYF	TRBV5-4	TRBJ2-5	-	-
TGTGCCAGCAGTCCACCAGTCTCCACCGAAGCTTTCTTT	CASSPPVSTEAFF	TRBV27	TRBJ1-1	-	-
TGCGCCAGCAGCTTTTCGGGGAGGAACAACTACGAGCAGTACTTC	CASSFSGRNNYEQYF	TRBV5-1	TRBJ2-7	-	-
TGTGCCAGTAGTGGAACAGGGACGGACATTCAGTACTTC	CASSGTGTDIQYF	TRBV19	TRBJ2-4	once	-
TGTGCCAGTAGCGGACACCCCTCGGGCGAGCAGTACTTC	CASSGHPSGEQYF	TRBV19	TRBJ2-7	-	-
TGTGCCAGTAGTATAGGAGCGGGAGGCTACGAGCAGTTCTTC	CASSIGAGGYEQFF	TRBV19	TRBJ2-1	-	TRBD2
TGTGCCAGCAATTCTGAAGGGGGAGGGGGCTATGGCTACACCTTC	CASNSEGGGGYGYTF	TRBV28	TRBJ1-2	-	-
TGCGCCAGCAGCCCCCAAAGGAGGGAGAATTCACCCCTCCACTTT	CASSPQRRENSPLHF	TRBV4-1	TRBJ1-6	-	-
TGTGCCAGCGGAGGGTCAGGGGAAAAACTGTTTTTT	CASGGSGEKLFF	TRBV5-4	TRBJ1-4	-	-
TGTGCCAGCATTCCGAGGGCTAGCGGGAGGCACAACCGAAATGAGCAGTTCTTC	CASIPRASGRHNRNEQFF	TRBV7-3	TRBJ2-1	-	TRBD2
TGTGCCAGCAGCTTAGTCGCAGGGGGAGGCAATCAGCCCCAGCATTTT	CASSLVAGGGNQPQHF	TRBV7-2	TRBJ1-5	few	TRBD1
TGTGCCAGCAGCACCCGGGACAGGGTGAACACTGAAGCTTTCTTT	CASSTRDRVNTEAFF	TRBV5-4	TRBJ1-1	-	TRBD1
TGTGTATCGGGGGGCACTTACTATGGCTACACCTTC	CVSGGTYYGYTF	TRBV6-1	TRBJ1-2	-	-
TGTGCCAGCAGTTACCCCCTAGAGGACACCGGGGAGCTGTTTTTT	CASSYPLEDTGELFF	TRBV6-6	TRBJ2-2	-	-
TGCAGTGCTTTATCTGGAAACACCATATATTTT	CSALSGNTIYF	TRBV20-1	TRBJ1-3	-	-
TGTGCCAGCAGTGAGACAGGGGTAATGAACACTGAAGCTTTCTTT	CASSETGVMNTEAFF	TRBV6-1	TRBJ1-1	-	TRBD1
TGTGCCAGTAGGGGACTAGCGGGAGGCTGGGACACCGGGGAGCTGTTTTTT	CASRGLAGGWDTGELFF	TRBV19	TRBJ2-2	-	TRBD2
TGTGCCAGTAGTGGAGCGGGAGGTGGTTACGAGCAGTACTTC	CASSGAGGGYEQYF	TRBV19	TRBJ2-7	-	TRBD2
TGTGCCATCAGACCACAGGGGGGCACTGAAGCTTTCTTT	CAIRPQGGTEAFF	TRBV10-3	TRBJ1-1	-	TRBD1
TGTGCCAGCAGCTACCTGGGGGCAGAAGATGGCTACACCTTC	CASSYLGAEDGYTF	TRBV6-5	TRBJ1-2	-	-
TGTGCCACCAGCGAGCCGGCAACTAGCGGGGGGCCGTATTCCACAGATACGCAGTATTTT	CATSEPATSGGPYSTDTQYF	TRBV15	TRBJ2-3	-	TRBD2
TGTGCCAGCAGTTTATCCCGGGGAAACTATGGCTACACCTTC	CASSLSRGNYGYTF	TRBV27	TRBJ1-2	-	-
TGTGCCAGTAGTATGGAGGGGACCGGGGAGCTGTTTTTT	CASSMEGTGELFF	TRBV19	TRBJ2-2	-	-
TGTGCCCGGAACCCTAGCGGGAGGGTATACGAGCAGTACTTC	CARNPSGRVYEQYF	TRBV30	TRBJ2-7	-	TRBD2
TGTGCCATCAGTCATCCGACTAGCGGGTACACAGATACGCAGTATTTT	CAISHPTSGYTDTQYF	TRBV10-3	TRBJ2-3	-	TRBD2
TGTGCCAGCAGCCGGGACAGGTTATCCTACGAGCAGTACTTC	CASSRDRLSYEQYF	TRBV11-2	TRBJ2-7	-	TRBD1
TGTGCCAGCAGACAGGGGAACGAGCAGTACTTC	CASRQGNEQYF	TRBV6-5	TRBJ2-7	-	TRBD1
TGTGCCAGCAGCTCCGGGACTAGCAGCCCTCTGGGGGAGCAGTACTTC	CASSSGTSSPLGEQYF	TRBV5-4	TRBJ2-7	-	TRBD2
TGTGCCAGCAGCTTAGGAGCCGGGTCCTACAATGAGCAGTTCTTC	CASSLGAGSYNEQFF	TRBV7-2	TRBJ2-1	few	-
TGCGCCAGCAGCTTGGACTCCCCTCTTTACAATGAGCAGTTCTTC	CASSLDSPLYNEQFF	TRBV5-1	TRBJ2-1	-	-
TGTGCCAGTAGTACCCGACAGGGCCGCACAGATACGCAGTATTTT	CASSTRQGRTDTQYF	TRBV19	TRBJ2-3	-	TRBD1
TGTGCCAGCAGTGAAATAAGACAGCCAGCTAGCACAGATACGCAGTATTTT	CASSEIRQPASTDTQYF	TRBV6-1	TRBJ2-3	-	-
TGTGCCAGCAGCTCCTCGACCCAGGGCGCTGAAGCTTTCTTT	CASSSSTQGAEAFF	TRBV9	TRBJ1-1	once	-
TGTGCCAGCAGCCAAGATCTCACTAGCAGAGACTTC	CASSQDLTSRDF	TRBV4-2	TRBJ1-2	-	-
TGCGCCAGCAGCTTGGGACCCCGACAGGGGGGAAACACCATATATTTT	CASSLGPRQGGNTIYF	TRBV5-1	TRBJ1-3	once	TRBD1
TGTGCCAGCAGTTTACGTGGCAGTACCTCCTACGAGCAGTACTTC	CASSLRGSTSYEQYF	TRBV28	TRBJ2-7	-	-
TGTGCCAGCAGCTCCGGGTCGTTGAACACTGAAGCTTTCTTT	CASSSGSLNTEAFF	TRBV7-3	TRBJ1-1	-	-
TGTGCCAGCAGTGATCAGCGGCAGTTCTTC	CASSDQRQFF	TRBV2	TRBJ2-1	once	-
TGTGCCTGGAGTCTGGTGTCAGAAGGCTACACCTTC	CAWSLVSEGYTF	TRBV30	TRBJ1-2	-	-
TGTGCCTGGAGTAAATGGACTAGCGGGAACTTCATTGAGCAGTTCTTC	CAWSKWTSGNFIEQFF	TRBV30	TRBJ2-1	-	TRBD2